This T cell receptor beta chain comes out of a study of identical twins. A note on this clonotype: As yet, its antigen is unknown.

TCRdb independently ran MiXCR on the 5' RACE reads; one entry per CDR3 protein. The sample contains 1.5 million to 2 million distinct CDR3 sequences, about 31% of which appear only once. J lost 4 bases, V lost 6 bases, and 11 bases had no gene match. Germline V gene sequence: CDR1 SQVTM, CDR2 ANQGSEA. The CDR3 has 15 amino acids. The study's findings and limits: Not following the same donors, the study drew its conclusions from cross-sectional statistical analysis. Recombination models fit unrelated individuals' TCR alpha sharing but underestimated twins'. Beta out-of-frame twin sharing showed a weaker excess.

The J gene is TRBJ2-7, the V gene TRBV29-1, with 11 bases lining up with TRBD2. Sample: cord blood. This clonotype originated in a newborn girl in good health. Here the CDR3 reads CSVRTGTSGPYEQYF. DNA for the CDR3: TGCAGCGTGAGGACCGGGACTAGCGGTCCTTACGAGCAGTACTTC.